This TCR beta chain was sequenced for a study of CD8 T cells in ankylosing spondylitis. The CDR3 length is 16 residues. TCRdb passed the 5' RACE reads through MiXCR, listing each CDR3 protein once. The table has about 200,000 distinct CDR3 sequences, approximately 24% seen once. In its sample, this clonotype was seen many times. Source material: blood, either unsorted or a sorted T cell fraction (not recorded which). The TCR comes from a male donor with ankylosing spondylitis or in good health (not recorded which). This rearrangement joins TRBV21-1 to TRBJ2-7; the DNA was not compared with TRBD2, the D call given in the table. TRBV21-1 is a pseudogene. CDR3 DNA: TGTGCCAGCAGCAACCCCGCAGCGGGAGCTGTCCACGAGCAGTACTTC. It specifies CASSNPAAGAVHEQYF.